A single sample gave rise to the 18 T cell receptor beta chains below, sequenced in a study of blood T cells in healthy people across ages. Through a sample-barcoded 5' primer and a J-beta primer mix, a second PCR was run for roughly 6 to 11 cycles. From the 5' RACE reads, TCRdb called clonotypes with MiXCR, one entry per CDR3 protein. The sample shows over a million distinct CDR3 sequences, 40% to 45% of them seen only once. The sequenced sample consisted of blood. The receptors stem from a woman aged 18-29 years in good health.

Notes on this clonotype: One end of the junction is discordant with germline, which a read error may explain. The chain joins TRBV6-2 or TRBV6-3 to TRBJ2-5; the D is unclear. This CDR3 spans 12 amino acids. The germline CDR1 and CDR2 sequences are MNHEY and SVGEGT. The CDR3 DNA reads as TGTGCCAGCAGTTATGGGGAAGAGGCCCAGTACTTC. Its protein is CASSYGEEAQYF.

The chain couples TRBV4-3 to TRBJ2-7, with TRBD2 identical over 8 bases. V trimming: 1 base; J trimming: 7 bases; junction bases outside the gene matches: 18. The CDR3 is made up of 18 amino acids. Germline assignment: CDR1 LGHNA and CDR2 YSLEER. The CDR3 sequence is CASSQVPAGAASYNEQYF. In DNA, the CDR3 is TGCGCCAGCAGCCAAGTGCCAGCGGGGGCCGCCTCCTACAATGAGCAGTACTTC.

The CDR3 reads CASSGTSGMNEQFF. For the CDR3, the DNA is TGTGCCAGCAGCGGGACTAGCGGGATGAATGAGCAGTTCTTC. The chain couples TRBV28 to TRBJ2-1, with 13 bases aligning to TRBD2. Looked up from germline, CDR1 is MDHEN and CDR2 is SYDVKM. The CDR3 is 14 amino acids. J lost 7 bases, V lost 6 bases, and 3 bases had no gene match.

V and J are TRBV20-1 and TRBJ2-3, with 7 bases lining up with TRBD2. CDR1 and CDR2 (germline): DFQATT, SNEGSKA (reference sequence). Trimming cost V 1 base and J 5 bases; bases outside gene matches: 9. The CDR3 spans 15 residues. CDR3 residues: CSARASREVGDTQYF. The CDR3, as DNA: TGCAGTGCTAGAGCTAGTCGGGAGGTGGGAGATACGCAGTATTTT.

J is TRBJ1-2 and V is TRBV7-2; D is unclear. V was clipped by 1 base and J by 1 base, with 13 bases between them. CDR1 is SGHTA, CDR2 FQGNSA, per germline. CDR3 length: 16 residues. The CDR3 loop reads CASSLGGARNNYGYTF. For the CDR3, the DNA is TGTGCCAGCAGCTTAGGAGGAGCAAGGAATAACTATGGCTACACCTTC.

The chain employs TRBV12-5 and TRBJ1-2; TRBD1 matches 7 bases. J gave up 4 bases and V 5 bases, and 4 bases lay outside the gene matches. CDR1 and CDR2 from the germline V gene are LGHNT and FRNRAP. The CDR3 is 13 amino acids. CDR3 sequence reads: CASGVQGSYGYTF. CDR3 DNA: TGTGCTAGTGGTGTACAGGGGTCCTATGGCTACACCTTC.

This clonotype was seen just once. The V and J genes are TRBV18 and TRBJ2-5; D is ambiguous. The V end lost 3 bases, the J end lost 1 base, and 6 bases lay between the germline ends. Germline lookup yields CDR1 KGHSH and CDR2 LQKENI. This CDR3 is 13 amino acids long. CDR3 sequence: CASSPAIQETQYF. The CDR3 DNA reads as TGTGCCAGCTCACCGGCAATCCAAGAGACCCAGTACTTC.

The chain has TRBV7-9 and TRBJ2-7; weak D call: TRBD1 (5 bases). Germline CDR1 reads SEHNR; CDR2 reads FQNEAQ (reference sequence). Between the trimmed V and J ends, which lost 3 bases and 0 bases, there was a span of 15 bases. CDR3 length equals 16 residues. For the CDR3, the DNA is TGTGCCAGCAGCTTCTTCCGGACACAGAGCTCCTACGAGCAGTACTTC. Residues: CASSFFRTQSSYEQYF.

This clonotype came up once. The gene calls are TRBV20-1 and TRBJ1-2; D is perhaps TRBD1 (5 bases). Per germline, CDR1 DFQATT and CDR2 SNEGSKA (reference sequence). This CDR3 spans 14 amino acids. The V gene lost 0 bases and the J gene lost 5 bases, with 13 bases spanning the gap. As DNA, the CDR3 is TGCAGTGCTAGAGACGGGACCAGAGGATATGGCTACACCTTC. Protein product: CSARDGTRGYGYTF.

The DNA of the CDR3 is TGCAGTGCCCCTTCTAGCGGGAGGCTCCAGGTGCAGTTCTTC. Encoded protein: CSAPSSGRLQVQFF. This sequence joins TRBV20-1 and TRBJ2-1, with 11 bases aligning to TRBD2. The V gene's germline CDR1 is DFQATT and CDR2 SNEGSKA (reference sequence). J lost 12 bases, V lost 6 bases, and 13 bases had no gene match. This CDR3 has 14 residues.

This clonotype was detected a few times. This chain joins TRBV29-1 and TRBJ1-4; 10 bases map to TRBD1. From germline, CDR1 is SQVTM and CDR2 ANQGSEA. The CDR3 spans 13 residues. V lost 6 bases to trimming and J lost 8 bases; unmatched junction nucleotides: 6. The DNA of the CDR3 is TGCAGCGTGGGGACAGGGGTTTTAGAAAAACTGTTTTTT. As protein: CSVGTGVLEKLFF.

The genes are TRBV10-3 and TRBJ2-5, with a weak D call TRBD2 (5 bases). Trimming shortened V by 0 bases and J by 4 bases, and 9 bases separated the two germline ends. In germline, CDR1 is ENHRY, CDR2 SYGVKD. CDR3 length: 14 residues. CDR3 sequence: CAISESPGVETQYF. In DNA form, the CDR3 reads TGTGCCATCAGTGAGTCGCCCGGGGTAGAGACCCAGTACTTC.

The V gene is TRBV4-1, the J gene TRBJ2-2; D is unclear. Germline CDR1 and CDR2: MGHRA and YSYEKL. This CDR3 is built from 14 residues. V was shortened by 1 base and J by 4 bases, with 7 bases between the two germline ends. CDR3 nucleotides: TGCGCCAGCAGCCAAGTGCCGGGCACCGGGGAGCTGTTTTTT. Its translation is CASSQVPGTGELFF.

The chain links TRBV2 to TRBJ2-1, with 7 bases that match TRBD1. This CDR3 has 15 residues. Germline trimming cut 6 bases from V and 5 bases from J; bases unmatched to any gene: 10. Looked up from germline, CDR1 is SNHLY and CDR2 is FYNNEI. CDR3 residues: CASRARDRANNEQFF. The CDR3 DNA reads TGTGCCAGCAGAGCCCGGGACAGAGCTAACAATGAGCAGTTCTTC.

This clonotype came up many times. The chain links TRBV5-1 to TRBJ2-5; 8 bases fit TRBD2. Germline CDR1 and CDR2: SGHRS and YFSETQ. The CDR3 is 14 residues long. With 0 bases clipped from V and 3 bases from J, the junction kept 1 base outside the gene matches. CDR3 DNA sequence: TGCGCCAGCAGCTTGGAACTAGCGGAAGAGACCCAGTACTTC. As protein: CASSLELAEETQYF.

The rearrangement uses TRBV4-3 and TRBJ2-5, with D perhaps given as TRBD1 or TRBD2 (5 bases each). CDR3 length equals 15 residues. V was shortened by 1 base and J by 3 bases, with 12 bases between the two germline ends. Looked up from germline, CDR1 is LGHNA and CDR2 is YSLEER. The CDR3 is CASSQVLRGEETQYF. The CDR3 DNA sequence: TGCGCCAGCAGCCAAGTCTTGAGGGGAGAAGAGACCCAGTACTTC.

The chain carries TRBV7-8 and TRBJ1-5; D gene ambiguous. The germline gives CDR1 SGHVS, CDR2 FQNEAQ. This CDR3 spans 18 amino acids. The V gene lost 5 bases and the J gene lost 4 bases, with 24 bases spanning the gap. As DNA, the CDR3 is TGTGCCAGCAGCCAACGGGCCTGGGGAAATCCCCAAAATCAGCCCCAGCATTTT. Its protein product is CASSQRAWGNPQNQPQHF.

There are a few counts of this clonotype. J is TRBJ2-7 and V is TRBV20-1; D is perhaps TRBD2 (6 bases). Trimming left V 5 bases short and J 0 bases short, with 14 bases between. The CDR3 is 14 amino acids. Germline V gives CDR1 DFQATT, CDR2 SNEGSKA (reference sequence). As DNA, the CDR3 is TGCAGTGCTTGGGACTTCCAGAGCTCCTACGAGCAGTACTTC. Translating gives CSAWDFQSSYEQYF.